The 12 T cell receptor beta chains listed next were all sequenced from one sample in a study of breast tumors, draining lymph nodes, adjacent tissues. MiXCR was run by TCRdb on the multiplex PCR reads, yielding one entry per CDR3 protein. The table has about 46,000 distinct CDR3 sequences, about 23% seen once. Sequenced sample: breast tumor tissue. The receptors stem from a female donor with breast cancer. Some clones in this sample may be carry-over from other donors' samples.

The J gene is TRBJ1-5, the V gene TRBV28; D gene ambiguous. CDR1 is MDHEN, CDR2 SYDVKM, per germline. Trimming shortened V by 4 bases and J by 3 bases, and 7 bases separated the two germline ends. There are 13 residues in the CDR3. CDR3 protein: CASSSTSNQPQHF. The DNA for the CDR3 is TGTGCCAGCAGTTCAACTTCCAATCAGCCCCAGCATTTT.

This clonotype was recorded many times. The chain employs TRBV9 and TRBJ1-2, with D uncertain. The V end lost 0 bases, the J end lost 6 bases, and 15 bases lay between the germline ends. The germline V gene has CDR1 SGDLS and CDR2 YYNGEE. This CDR3 spans 15 amino acids. The CDR3, as DNA: TGTGCCAGCAGCGTAGGTCCTAATGGGGTGGATGGCTACACCTTC. Translation: CASSVGPNGVDGYTF.

This clonotype was observed at least ten times. The chain joins TRBV5-1 to TRBJ2-1, with 7 bases aligning to TRBD2. With V trimmed by 4 bases and J by 4 bases, 2 bases remained unmatched. The CDR3 length is 13 residues. Germline V lookup: CDR1 SGHRS, CDR2 YFSETQ. Here the CDR3 DNA reads TGCGCCAGCAGCAGCGGGACTTACAATGAGCAGTTCTTC. Translation gives CASSSGTYNEQFF.

The chain has TRBV19 and TRBJ2-1, with TRBD1 matching over 9 bases. Germline CDR1 LNHDA, CDR2 SQIVND (reference sequence). After removal of 4 bases from V and 6 bases from J, the junction contained 7 bases not matched to a gene. The CDR3 sequence is 15 residues long. The CDR3 spells CASSTRTGAVNEQFF. DNA for the CDR3: TGTGCCAGTAGTACCAGGACAGGGGCCGTCAATGAGCAGTTCTTC.

The CDR3 is CASSQVWGPNEQFF. DNA for the CDR3: TGCGCCAGCAGCCAAGTCTGGGGGCCCAATGAGCAGTTCTTC. The chain combines TRBV4-3 with TRBJ2-1; D possibly corresponds to TRBD1 (6 bases). In germline, CDR1 is LGHNA, CDR2 YSLEER. The CDR3 has 14 amino acids. Trimming took 1 base from V and 6 from J, leaving 10 bases between them.

This clonotype occurred once. Given a much more abundant clone one base away, this may be a read error. The chain carries TRBV19 and TRBJ2-3; 14 bases agree with TRBD2. The length of the CDR3 is 15 residues. The germline V gene has CDR1 LNHDA and CDR2 SQIVND (reference sequence). CDR3 loop: CASSSTSGRADAQYF. DNA for the CDR3: TGTGCCAGTAGTTCGACTAGCGGGAGGGCAGATGCGCAGTATTTT. Complete variable domain (other parts from reference TRBV19 and TRBJ2-3): DGGITQSPKYLFRKEGQNVTLSCEQNLNHDAMYWYRQDPGQGLRLIYYSQIVNDFQKGDIAEGYSVSREKKESFPLTVTSAQKNPTAFYLCASSSTSGRADAQYFGPGTRLTVL.

This clonotype came up many times. V and J are TRBV5-1 and TRBJ1-3; D is unresolved. Trimming removed 0 bases at V and 0 bases at J, with 7 bases between. The CDR3 is 15 amino acids. Germline V gene lookup returns CDR1 SGHRS and CDR2 YFSETQ. CDR3 protein: CASSLDSTSGNTIYF. CDR3 bases: TGCGCCAGCAGCTTGGACAGTACCTCTGGAAACACCATATATTTT.

The rearrangement links TRBV4-1 to TRBJ2-5; possible D gene TRBD2, 5 bases. The V end lost 2 bases, the J end lost 4 bases, and 14 bases lay between the germline ends. The germline V gene has CDR1 MGHRA and CDR2 YSYEKL. This CDR3 is built from 15 residues. CDR3 amino acids: CASSQRGVFGETQYF. CDR3 sequence (DNA): TGCGCCAGCAGCCAACGGGGAGTTTTCGGAGAGACCCAGTACTTC.

Concerning this clonotype itself: This may be a read error, as it is one base from a much larger clone. The genes are TRBV5-5 and TRBJ1-2; the D is unclear. This CDR3 comprises 14 residues. The germline V gene encodes CDR1 SGHKS and CDR2 YYEKEE (reference sequence). CDR3 in amino acids: CAGSLEMAAYGYTF. The CDR3 nucleotides are TGTGCCGGCAGCTTGGAGATGGCAGCCTATGGCTACACCTTC.

This clonotype was recorded many times. This chain connects TRBV18 to TRBJ2-7; the D gene is possibly TRBD2 (6 bases). Trimming shortened V by 0 bases and J by 3 bases, and 15 bases separated the two germline ends. The germline gives CDR1 KGHSH, CDR2 LQKENI. This CDR3 has 16 residues. The CDR3 DNA sequence: TGTGCCAGCTCACCACCCGGCGGTCGGGGGTTCTACGAGCAGTACTTC. This sequence encodes CASSPPGGRGFYEQYF.

Remarks on this clonotype: Given a much more abundant clone one base away, this may be a read error. This CDR3 is missing its conserved last phenylalanine or tryptophan, likely due to a read error. The chain uses TRBV14 and TRBJ1-2; TRBD1 matches at 7 bases. Unmatched junction bases numbered 0, after V lost 1 base and J lost 4 bases. Germline V gene lookup returns CDR1 SGHDN and CDR2 FVKESK. The CDR3 extends over 13 amino acids. The CDR3 DNA reads as TGTGCCAGCAGCCAAGGGACAGGCTATGGCTACACCGTC. This translates into CASSQGTGYGYTV.

This clonotype was observed at least ten times. This chain links TRBV2 with TRBJ1-4, with TRBD1 as a possible D gene (6 bases). The germline V gene encodes CDR1 SNHLY and CDR2 FYNNEI. CDR3 length equals 11 residues. Trimming stripped 11 bases from V and 7 bases from J, with 11 bases between. The DNA for the CDR3 is TGTGCCGAACAGGGCGGTGAAAAACTGTTTTTT. It specifies CAEQGGEKLFF.